This passage covers 2 T cell receptor beta chains from one sample sequenced in a study of shared clonotypes between healthy human individuals. Naive CD8 cells, CD45RO-negative and positively selected for CCR7, excluded terminally differentiated effector memory CD45RA+ cells. Produced via immunoSEQ multiplex PCR; TCRdb's table is partial and in-frame only. Of about 2.1 million clones listed, just over 90% are singletons. The sequencing sample was made of naive CD8+ T cells from PBMCs. Source of these receptors: a man aged 18-30 years in good health. Some clones in this sample may be carry-over from other donors' samples.

The chain has TRBV7-6 and TRBJ2-3; 7 nucleotides match TRBD1. This CDR3 region has 17 residues. V gave up 1 base and J gave up 2 bases; unmatched junction bases: 9. The V gene's germline CDR1 is SGHVS and CDR2 FNYEAQ. The CDR3 reads CASSLDLRQGLTDTQYF. In DNA, the CDR3 is TGTGCCAGCAGCTTAGATTTGCGACAGGGCCTCACAGATACGCAGTATTTT. Supplemented by reference TRBV7-6 and TRBJ2-3, the full variable domain reads GAGVSQSPRYKVTKRGQDVALRCDPISGHVSLYWYRQALGQGPEFLTYFNYEAQQDKSGLPNDRFSAERPEGSISTLTIQRTEQRDSAMYRCASSLDLRQGLTDTQYFGPGTRLTVL.

Concerning this clone: Other DNA sequences in this specimen translate into the identical CDR3. This sequence joins TRBV28 and TRBJ2-7, with 7 bases aligning to TRBD1. The CDR3 consists of 13 residues. CDR1 and CDR2 (germline): MDHEN, SYDVKM. J lost 6 bases, V lost 2 bases, and 4 bases had no gene match. This CDR3 is CASSLDRVGEQYF. Here the CDR3 DNA reads TGTGCCAGCAGTTTAGACAGGGTGGGCGAGCAGTACTTC.